These 27 T cell receptor beta chains were sequenced from one sample in a study of T cell responses to AZD1222 COVID-19 vaccine. This table comes from immunoSEQ multiplex PCR, and its TCRdb copy is limited to in-frame clones, with some not included. Of 100,000 to 120,000 clones listed, about 85% are singletons. This specimen was peripheral blood, taken on day 0 of AZD1222 vaccination. The receptor source for this set is an adult in good health.

In nucleotides, the CDR3 is TGTGCCAGCAGCTCTGGACTAGCGGGAGTTTCCTACAATGAGCAGTTCTTC. It yields the protein CASSSGLAGVSYNEQFF. V is TRBV7-3 and J is TRBJ2-1; TRBD2 matches 13 bases. Unmatched junction bases numbered 4, after V lost 4 bases and J lost 1 base. The CDR3 length is 17 residues. Germline loops: CDR1 SGHTA, CDR2 FQGTGA.

This chain joins TRBV30 and TRBJ2-2; D is possibly TRBD1 (5 bases). V was pared by 1 base and J by 0 bases, with 12 bases between. CDR1 and CDR2 from the germline V gene are GTSNPN and SVGIG (reference sequence). The CDR3 totals 16 residues. This CDR3 reads CAWSALVTANTGELFF. The CDR3 coding sequence is TGTGCCTGGAGTGCGCTCGTGACAGCGAACACCGGGGAGCTGTTTTTT.

The rearrangement joins TRBV29-1 to TRBJ2-7, with D hard to call. Germline V gives CDR1 SQVTM, CDR2 ANQGSEA. The CDR3 spans 11 residues. Trimming removed 1 base at V and 6 bases at J, with 7 bases between. DNA for the CDR3: TGCAGCGTTGAAGGCCCTCTCGAGCAGTACTTC. Its protein product is CSVEGPLEQYF.

This chain connects TRBV28 to TRBJ1-4; D is unclear. Per the germline V gene, CDR1 is MDHEN and CDR2 is SYDVKM. This CDR3 is 14 amino acids long. Trimming removed 5 bases from V and 0 bases from J, with 7 bases in between. CDR3 sequence: CASSLGTTNEKLFF. CDR3 nucleotide sequence: TGTGCCAGCAGTCTCGGTACAACTAATGAAAAACTGTTTTTT.

The V call is TRBV18, the J call TRBJ1-2; no reliable D call. The CDR3 contains 13 residues. The germline V gene encodes CDR1 KGHSH and CDR2 LQKENI. V lost 3 bases, J lost 3 bases, and 8 bases lay in between. CDR3: CASSPAGDYGYTF. The CDR3 region has the DNA TGTGCCAGCTCACCCGCTGGGGACTATGGCTACACCTTC.

A note on this clone: This sequence may be a read error, since a much larger clone differs from it by one base. CDR3 sequence (DNA): TGTGCCAGCAGCTTGGACACTGAAGCTTTCTTT. This encodes CASSLDTEAFF. The V gene is TRBV12-3 or TRBV12-4, the J gene TRBJ1-1; D unclear. There are 11 residues in the CDR3. V lost 6 bases and J 3 bases, leaving 5 bases between the germline ends.

The rearrangement links TRBV6-6 to TRBJ2-5; 14 bases match TRBD2. This CDR3 has 17 amino acids. Germline V gene lookup returns CDR1 MNHNY and CDR2 SVGAGI (reference sequence). V shed 5 bases, J shed 1 base, and the junction held 6 bases outside the gene matches. The CDR3 DNA reads as TGTGCCAGCAGTCAAAACGGACTAGCGGGGGGCCAAGAGACCCAGTACTTC. This sequence encodes CASSQNGLAGGQETQYF.

The chain links TRBV23-1 to TRBJ1-4, with D hard to call. TRBV23-1 is an open reading frame, and its role is uncertain. The germline V and J ends were trimmed by 0 bases and 8 bases, with 16 bases remaining between them. This CDR3 contains 16 residues. This CDR3 is CASSQSGWQENEKLFF. The CDR3 DNA sequence: TGCGCCAGCAGTCAATCTGGGTGGCAGGAAAACGAAAAACTGTTTTTT.

This clone was seen just once. This rearrangement joins TRBV6-1 to TRBJ2-7; maybe TRBD2 (5 bases). The CDR3 runs 13 residues. V lost 0 bases and J 4 bases, leaving 7 bases between the germline ends. In germline, CDR1 is MNHNS, CDR2 SASEGT. The chain's CDR3 is CASSEAGRYEQYF. The CDR3 bases are TGTGCCAGCAGTGAAGCAGGGAGATACGAGCAGTACTTC.

Details on this clone: A read error may account for a junction end that differs from germline. This chain uses TRBV18 with TRBJ2-1; TRBD1 might be the D (6 bases). Germline V gives CDR1 KGHSH, CDR2 LQKENI. This CDR3 is built from 13 residues. This CDR3 reads CASSPQADGQPLF. Here the CDR3 DNA reads TGTGCCAGCTCACCACAAGCGGATGGACAGCCCCTCTTC.

This clone has only a few counts. The chain carries TRBV25-1 and TRBJ1-6; maybe TRBD1 (6 bases). Germline V gene lookup returns CDR1 MGHDK and CDR2 SYGVNS. The germline V and J ends were trimmed by 6 bases and 4 bases, with 10 bases remaining between them. The CDR3 consists of 14 residues. The CDR3 spells CASRGQFYNSPLHF. The CDR3 DNA follows: TGTGCCAGCAGAGGACAGTTTTATAATTCACCCCTCCACTTT.

This rearrangement joins TRBV5-5 to TRBJ2-5; D could derive from TRBD1 or TRBD2 (5 bases each). CDR3 size: 14 residues. V lost 0 bases to trimming and J lost 4 bases, with 10 bases between them. The germline V gene encodes CDR1 SGHKS and CDR2 YYEKEE (reference sequence). The CDR3 sequence: CASSLDQGVETQYF. The DNA of the CDR3 is TGTGCCAGCAGCTTGGATCAGGGAGTAGAGACCCAGTACTTC.

This chain uses TRBV30 with TRBJ1-1; D is undetermined. The CDR3 contains 13 residues. The V gene lost 2 bases and the J gene lost 3 bases, with 10 bases spanning the gap. CDR1 and CDR2 from the germline V gene are GTSNPN and SVGIG (reference sequence). CDR3 in DNA: TGTGCCTGGAGTAAAAATCGGGACACTGAAGCTTTCTTT. It yields the protein CAWSKNRDTEAFF.

The genes are TRBV5-1 and TRBJ2-7, with a possible D match to TRBD1 (6 bases). The germline V and J ends were trimmed by 5 bases and 0 bases, with 12 bases remaining between them. The V gene's germline CDR1 is SGHRS and CDR2 YFSETQ. The CDR3 extends over 14 amino acids. Here the CDR3 DNA reads TGCGCCAGCAGGAGAGACAGGAGCTCCTACGAGCAGTACTTC. As protein: CASRRDRSSYEQYF.

The chain carries TRBV9 and TRBJ1-4; 9 nucleotides line up with TRBD1. Germline trimming cut 0 bases from V and 10 bases from J; bases unmatched to any gene: 10. The CDR3 loop spans 16 amino acids. Germline V gene data show CDR1 as SGDLS and CDR2 as YYNGEE. The CDR3 here is CASSVGGDRVGGKLFF. In DNA, the CDR3 is TGTGCCAGCAGCGTAGGCGGGGACAGGGTCGGTGGAAAACTGTTTTTT.

This clone was observed a handful of times. CDR3 nucleotide sequence: TGTGCCAGTAGGAATCAGCCCCAGCATTTT. The encoded protein is CASRNQPQHF. This chain joins TRBV19 and TRBJ1-5; D unclear. CDR1 and CDR2 (germline): LNHDA, SQIVND (reference sequence). V dropped 6 bases and J dropped 4 bases, with 1 base sitting between them. The CDR3 has 10 residues.

This chain links TRBV9 with TRBJ1-1; maybe TRBD1 (6 bases). The CDR3 totals 19 residues. The germline CDR1 and CDR2 sequences are SGDLS and YYNGEE. Trimming left V 4 bases short and J 1 base short, with 26 bases between. The CDR3 region has the DNA TGTGCCAGCAGCCCACCCAGGGGAACTACAAGCAACCCGAACACTGAAGCTTTCTTT. Protein product: CASSPPRGTTSNPNTEAFF.

V is TRBV14 and J is TRBJ2-1, with TRBD1 matching over 8 bases. With 2 bases clipped from V and 8 bases from J, the junction kept 14 bases outside the gene matches. This CDR3 has 17 amino acids. The germline V gene encodes CDR1 SGHDN and CDR2 FVKESK. CDR3 in DNA: TGTGCCAGCAGCCAAAGGCAGACCGGACAGGGTCAGCATGAGCAGTTCTTC. It codes for CASSQRQTGQGQHEQFF.

This chain joins TRBV7-2 and TRBJ1-4, with D uncertain. Germline V gene data show CDR1 as SGHTA and CDR2 as FQGNSA. The CDR3 runs 15 residues. V lost 1 base to trimming and J lost 0 bases, with 6 bases between them. CDR3 loop: CASSLETATNEKLFF. CDR3 bases: TGTGCCAGCAGCTTAGAAACAGCAACTAATGAAAAACTGTTTTTT.

The genes are TRBV5-4 and TRBJ2-7, with TRBD2 matching over 8 bases. This CDR3 is 16 amino acids long. V lost 3 bases, J lost 2 bases, and 10 bases stayed unmatched. The germline V gene encodes CDR1 SGHNT and CDR2 YYREEE (reference sequence). CDR3 in amino acids: CASSWGIAGLTYEQYF. The CDR3 bases are TGTGCCAGCAGCTGGGGGATAGCGGGACTCACCTACGAGCAGTACTTC.

The genes are TRBV3-1 (or the pseudogene TRBV3-2) and TRBJ1-1; TRBD1 matches at 7 bases. This CDR3 is built from 14 residues. In germline, CDR1 is LGHDT, CDR2 YNNKEL (reference sequence). The V segment lost 4 bases and the J segment 1 base; nucleotides outside the gene matches: 3. DNA of the CDR3: TGTGCCAGCAGCCTCGGGACAGAGAACACTGAAGCTTTCTTT. It yields the protein CASSLGTENTEAFF.

The J gene is TRBJ2-2, the V gene TRBV6-2 or TRBV6-3, with 7 positions matching TRBD1. The CDR3 runs 15 residues. V trimming: 4 bases; J trimming: 0 bases; junction bases outside the gene matches: 2. The germline V gene encodes CDR1 MNHEY and CDR2 SVGEGT. DNA of the CDR3: TGTGCCAGCAGTTCCGGGACAGCGAACACCGGGGAGCTGTTTTTT. Protein product: CASSSGTANTGELFF.

The V gene is TRBV28, the J gene TRBJ1-3; 9 bases are shared with TRBD1. V lost 11 bases, J lost 2 bases, and 16 bases stayed unmatched. There are 17 residues in the CDR3. Per germline, CDR1 MDHEN and CDR2 SYDVKM. The CDR3: CASWTPGQGLPGNTIYF. CDR3 nucleotide sequence: TGTGCCTCATGGACACCGGGACAGGGTTTACCTGGAAACACCATATATTTT. Combining the CDR3 with reference TRBV28 and TRBJ1-3 gives the whole variable domain DVKVTQSSRYLVKRTGEKVFLECVQDMDHENMFWYRQDPGLGLRLIYFSYDVKMKEKGDIPEGYSVSREKKERFSLILESASTNQTSMYLCASWTPGQGLPGNTIYFGEGSWLTVV.

V usage is TRBV18 and J usage is TRBJ1-4, with a possible D match to TRBD1 (6 bases). Trimming removed 3 bases from V and 1 base from J, with 18 bases in between. The CDR3 length is 18 residues. The V gene's germline CDR1 is KGHSH and CDR2 LQKENI. The CDR3 sequence: CASSPAGVVDGTNEKLFF. In DNA, the CDR3 is TGTGCCAGCTCACCGGCAGGGGTGGTAGATGGAACTAATGAAAAACTGTTTTTT.

This chain uses TRBV9 with TRBJ2-7; the D is unclear. The CDR3 has 14 residues. CDR1 SGDLS and CDR2 YYNGEE come from the germline V gene. V was shortened by 4 bases and J by 4 bases, with 15 bases between the two germline ends. The CDR3 here is CASSPNPSPYEQYF. For the CDR3, the DNA is TGTGCCAGCAGCCCTAATCCCTCACCGTACGAGCAGTACTTC.

CDR3: CSVVDRGAGNTIYF. CDR3 DNA: TGCAGCGTCGTGGACAGGGGGGCTGGAAACACCATATATTTT. V is TRBV29-1 and J is TRBJ1-3, with 10 bases matching TRBD1. The V and J ends lost 6 bases and 2 bases, in that order; junction bases with no gene match: 4. The germline V gene encodes CDR1 SQVTM and CDR2 ANQGSEA. The CDR3 runs 14 residues.

The chain combines TRBV15 with TRBJ1-2; 11 bases are a match to TRBD1. V lost 1 base and J lost 0; bases outside the gene matches: 1. Germline V gene lookup returns CDR1 LNHNV and CDR2 YYDKDF (reference sequence). The CDR3 runs 16 residues. The CDR3 DNA sequence: TGTGCCACCAGCAGAGGGACAGGGGGCTCTAACTATGGCTACACCTTC. Its protein product is CATSRGTGGSNYGYTF.